This T cell receptor beta chain came from a study of T cell repertoires in aging, cancer and after chemotherapy. At the level of the study: Chronic lymphocytic leukemia patients on fludarabine- or bendamustine-based regimens gave paired samples before and after chemotherapy. Some 10 million TCR reads were in the whole dataset.

Rearranged V-D-J TRB sequences were amplified with a mixed TRB-A/B primer pool. MiXCR, run by TCRdb on the multiplex PCR reads, gives a single entry per CDR3 protein. This table has just over 550 distinct CDR3 sequences, about 16% appearing once. By frequency in the sample, this clonotype is large. Its cognate antigen is unknown. Study observations and caveats: The repertoire data cannot show anything about immunological memory following chemotherapy. Untreated cancer patients had significantly lower blood TCR diversity than age-matched healthy donors.

The template was genomic DNA from peripheral blood, not RNA. The sample consisted of blood. The receptor's source is a human donor with a blood cancer.

The CDR3 DNA follows: TGTGCCAGCAGCTTATACACTGAAGCTTTCTTT. Translated: CASSLYTEAFF. This chain links TRBV11-3 with TRBJ1-1; no reliable D call. The germline V and J ends were trimmed by 2 bases and 3 bases, with 1 base remaining between them. From germline, CDR1 is SGHNT and CDR2 YENEEA. CDR3 length equals 11 residues. The whole variable domain, filled in from reference TRBV11-3 and TRBJ1-1, reads EAGVVQSPRYKIIEKKQPVAFWCNPISGHNTLYWYLQNLGQGPELLIRYENEEAVDDSQLPKDRFSAERLKGVDSTLKIQPAELGDSAVYLCASSLYTEAFFGQGTRLTVV.